The text below deals with one T cell receptor beta chain. The data stem from a study of blood T cell repertoires in COVID-19. Overall study: COVID-19 samples from acute and convalescent phases originated in the United States, Italy and Spain. Sample material is recorded as cDNA or gDNA derived from T cells, B-cell-depleted T cells, or PBMCs.

Per the study methods: How many nucleated cells were present was estimated from reference gene primer amplification. Profiled with immunoSEQ multiplex PCR; TCRdb holds only in-frame clones, not every one. That table furnishes V, J and clone size, whereas the DNA furnished D and trimming. Altogether roughly 170,000 clones are present, 60% to 80% being singletons, with the ten largest covering 26%. The TCR was taken from a woman between 65 and 79 years old with acute or convalescent COVID-19. Input material: peripheral blood.

CDR3 sequence: CASSRDHSGSYEQYF. The CDR3 region has the DNA TGTGCCAGCTCACGGGACCACAGCGGGAGCTACGAGCAGTACTTC. V and J are TRBV18 and TRBJ2-7, with 8 nucleotides matching TRBD2. After removal of 4 bases from V and 3 bases from J, the junction contained 8 bases not matched to a gene. The CDR3 loop spans 15 amino acids. CDR1 KGHSH and CDR2 LQKENI come from the germline V gene.